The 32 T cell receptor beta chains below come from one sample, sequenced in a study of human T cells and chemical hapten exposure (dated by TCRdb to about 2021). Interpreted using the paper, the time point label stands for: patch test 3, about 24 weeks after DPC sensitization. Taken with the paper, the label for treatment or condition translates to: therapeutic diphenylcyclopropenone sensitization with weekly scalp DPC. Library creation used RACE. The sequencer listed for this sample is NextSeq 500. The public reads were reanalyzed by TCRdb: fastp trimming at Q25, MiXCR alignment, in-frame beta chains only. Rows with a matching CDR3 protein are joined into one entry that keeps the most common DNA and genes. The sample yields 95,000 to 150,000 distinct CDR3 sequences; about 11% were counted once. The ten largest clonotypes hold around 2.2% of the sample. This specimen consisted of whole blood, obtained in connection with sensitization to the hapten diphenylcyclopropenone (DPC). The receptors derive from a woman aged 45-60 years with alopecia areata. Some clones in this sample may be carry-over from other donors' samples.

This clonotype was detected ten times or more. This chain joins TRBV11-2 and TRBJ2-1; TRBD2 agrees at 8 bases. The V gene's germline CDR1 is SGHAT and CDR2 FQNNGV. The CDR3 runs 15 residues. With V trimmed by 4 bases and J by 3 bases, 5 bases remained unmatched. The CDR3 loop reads CASSSTGTSYNEQFF. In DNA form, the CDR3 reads TGTGCCAGCAGCTCTACCGGGACTAGCTACAATGAGCAGTTCTTC.

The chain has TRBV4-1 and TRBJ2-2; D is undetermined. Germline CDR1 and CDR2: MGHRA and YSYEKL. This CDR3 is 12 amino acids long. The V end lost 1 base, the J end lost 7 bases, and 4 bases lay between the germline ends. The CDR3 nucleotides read TGCGCCAGCAGCCAAGGGAGCGGGGAGCTGTTTTTT. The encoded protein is CASSQGSGELFF.

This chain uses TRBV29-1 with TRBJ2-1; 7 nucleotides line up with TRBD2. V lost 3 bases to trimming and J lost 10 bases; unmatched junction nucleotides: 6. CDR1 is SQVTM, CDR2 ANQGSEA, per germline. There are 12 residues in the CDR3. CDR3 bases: TGCAGCGTTGACGCCCGGGACTACGAGCAGTTCTTC. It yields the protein CSVDARDYEQFF.

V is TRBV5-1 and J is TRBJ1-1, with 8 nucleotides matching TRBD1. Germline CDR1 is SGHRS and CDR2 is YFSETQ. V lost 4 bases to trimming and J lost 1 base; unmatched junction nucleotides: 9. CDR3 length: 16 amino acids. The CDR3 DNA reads TGCGCCAGCAGCCCCGGGACAGGACAATCGAACACTGAAGCTTTCTTT. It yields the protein CASSPGTGQSNTEAFF.

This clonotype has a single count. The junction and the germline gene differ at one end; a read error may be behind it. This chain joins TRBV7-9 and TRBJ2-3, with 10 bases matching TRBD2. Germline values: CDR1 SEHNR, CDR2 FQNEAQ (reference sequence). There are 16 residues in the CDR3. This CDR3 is CASRSSSGGGTGTQYF. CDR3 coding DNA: TGTGCCAGCAGATCCTCTAGCGGGGGCGGCACAGGTACGCAGTATTTT.

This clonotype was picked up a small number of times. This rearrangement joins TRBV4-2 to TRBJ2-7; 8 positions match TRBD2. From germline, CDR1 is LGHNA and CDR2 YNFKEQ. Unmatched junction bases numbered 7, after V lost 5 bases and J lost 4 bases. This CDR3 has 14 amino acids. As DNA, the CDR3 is TGTGCCAGCAGCTACGTAGCGGGACCGTACGAGCAGTACTTC. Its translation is CASSYVAGPYEQYF.

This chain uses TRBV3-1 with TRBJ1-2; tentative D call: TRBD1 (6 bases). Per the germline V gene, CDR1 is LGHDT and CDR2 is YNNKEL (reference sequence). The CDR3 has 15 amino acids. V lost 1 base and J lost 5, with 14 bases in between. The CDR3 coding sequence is TGTGCCAGCAGCCAAGGCGTTTGGGGGCCGTATGGCTACACCTTC. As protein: CASSQGVWGPYGYTF.

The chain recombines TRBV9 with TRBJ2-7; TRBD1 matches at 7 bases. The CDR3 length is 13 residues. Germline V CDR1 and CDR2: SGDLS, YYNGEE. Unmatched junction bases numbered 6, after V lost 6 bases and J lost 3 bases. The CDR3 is CASNRDSNYEQYF. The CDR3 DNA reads TGTGCCAGCAATAGGGACAGTAACTACGAGCAGTACTTC.

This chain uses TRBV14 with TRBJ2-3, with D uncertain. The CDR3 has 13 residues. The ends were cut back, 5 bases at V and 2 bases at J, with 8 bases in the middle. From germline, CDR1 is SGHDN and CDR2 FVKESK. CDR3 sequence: CASSVRVTDTQYF. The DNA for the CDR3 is TGTGCCAGCAGCGTTAGGGTCACAGATACGCAGTATTTT.

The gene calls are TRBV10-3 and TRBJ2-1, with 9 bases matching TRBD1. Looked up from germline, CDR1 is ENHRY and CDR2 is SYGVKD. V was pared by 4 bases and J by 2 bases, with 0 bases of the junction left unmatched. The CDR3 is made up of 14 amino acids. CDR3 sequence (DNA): TGTGCCATCAGTGGACAGGGGGCCTACAATGAGCAGTTCTTC. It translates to CAISGQGAYNEQFF.

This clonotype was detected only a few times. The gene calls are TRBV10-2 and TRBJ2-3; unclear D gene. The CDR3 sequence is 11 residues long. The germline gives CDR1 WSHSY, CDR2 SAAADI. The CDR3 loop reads CAVSGSDTQYF. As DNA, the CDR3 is TGCGCTGTATCTGGGTCGGATACGCAGTATTTT.

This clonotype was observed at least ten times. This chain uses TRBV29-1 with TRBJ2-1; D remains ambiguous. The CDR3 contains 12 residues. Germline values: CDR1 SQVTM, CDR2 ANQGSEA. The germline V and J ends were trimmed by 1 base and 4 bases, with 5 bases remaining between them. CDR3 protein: CSVEGGYNEQFF. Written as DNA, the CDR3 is TGCAGCGTTGAAGGCGGATACAATGAGCAGTTCTTC.

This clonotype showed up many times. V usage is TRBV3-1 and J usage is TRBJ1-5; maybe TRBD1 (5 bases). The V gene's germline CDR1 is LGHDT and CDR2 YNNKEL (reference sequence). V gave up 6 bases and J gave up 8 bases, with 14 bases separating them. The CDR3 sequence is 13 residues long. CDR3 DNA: TGTGCCAGCAGTCCACAGGCCCGTGAGCCCCAGCATTTT. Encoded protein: CASSPQAREPQHF.

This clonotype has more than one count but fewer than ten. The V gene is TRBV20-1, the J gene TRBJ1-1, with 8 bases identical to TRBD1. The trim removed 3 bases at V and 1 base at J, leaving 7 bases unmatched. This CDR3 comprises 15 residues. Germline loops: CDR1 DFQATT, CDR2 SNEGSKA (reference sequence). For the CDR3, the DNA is TGCAGTGCTAGTGGACAGGGCTCTCGGAACACTGAAGCTTTCTTT. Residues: CSASGQGSRNTEAFF.

CDR3 amino acids: CASSHPPLERRLNEKLFF. The CDR3 region has the DNA TGTGCCAGCAGCCACCCACCTCTCGAGCGGAGGCTTAATGAAAAACTGTTTTTT. The rearrangement links TRBV3-1 to TRBJ1-4, with unresolved D. This CDR3 spans 18 amino acids. V lost 3 bases and J 4 bases, leaving 21 bases between the germline ends. Germline V gene data show CDR1 as LGHDT and CDR2 as YNNKEL (reference sequence).

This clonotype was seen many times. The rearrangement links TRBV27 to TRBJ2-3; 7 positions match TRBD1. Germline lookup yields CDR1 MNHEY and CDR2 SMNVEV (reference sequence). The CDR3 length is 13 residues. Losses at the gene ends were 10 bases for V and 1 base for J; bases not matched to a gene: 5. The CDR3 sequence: CATRQGRTDTQYF. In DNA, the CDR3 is TGTGCCACCCGACAGGGCCGCACAGATACGCAGTATTTT.

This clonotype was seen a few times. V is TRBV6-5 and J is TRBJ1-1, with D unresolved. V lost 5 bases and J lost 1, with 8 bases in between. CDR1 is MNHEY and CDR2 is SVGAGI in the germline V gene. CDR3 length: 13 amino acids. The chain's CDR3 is CASSRRRNTEAFF. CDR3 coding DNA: TGTGCCAGCAGTAGACGGAGGAACACTGAAGCTTTCTTT.

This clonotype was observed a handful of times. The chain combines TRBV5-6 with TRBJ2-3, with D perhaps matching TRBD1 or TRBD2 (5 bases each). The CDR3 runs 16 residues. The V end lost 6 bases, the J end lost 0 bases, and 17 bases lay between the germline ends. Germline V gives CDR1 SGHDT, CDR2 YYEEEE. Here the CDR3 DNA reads TGTGCCAGCATCGGGGCAGGCCTGGATAGCACAGATACGCAGTATTTT. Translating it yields CASIGAGLDSTDTQYF.

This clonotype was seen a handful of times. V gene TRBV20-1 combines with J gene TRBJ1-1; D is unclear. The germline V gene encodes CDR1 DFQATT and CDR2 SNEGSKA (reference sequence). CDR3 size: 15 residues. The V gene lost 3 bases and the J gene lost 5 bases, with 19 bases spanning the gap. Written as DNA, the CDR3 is TGCAGTGCTAGTGAAGGGCGCTCGAGCGCAACTGAAGCTTTCTTT. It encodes CSASEGRSSATEAFF.

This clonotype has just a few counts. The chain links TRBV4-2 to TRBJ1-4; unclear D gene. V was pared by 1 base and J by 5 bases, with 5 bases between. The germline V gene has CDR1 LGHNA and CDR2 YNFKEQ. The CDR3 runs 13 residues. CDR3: CASSQVGNEKLFF. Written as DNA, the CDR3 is TGTGCCAGCAGCCAAGTCGGCAATGAAAAACTGTTTTTT.

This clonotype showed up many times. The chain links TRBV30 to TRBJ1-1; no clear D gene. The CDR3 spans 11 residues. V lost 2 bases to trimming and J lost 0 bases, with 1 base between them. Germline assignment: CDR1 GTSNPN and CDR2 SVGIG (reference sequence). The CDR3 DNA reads TGTGCCTGGAGTCTGAACACTGAAGCTTTCTTT. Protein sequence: CAWSLNTEAFF.

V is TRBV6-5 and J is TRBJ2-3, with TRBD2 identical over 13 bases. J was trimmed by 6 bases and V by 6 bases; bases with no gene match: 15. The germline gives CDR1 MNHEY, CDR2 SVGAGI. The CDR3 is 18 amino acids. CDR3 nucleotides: TGTGCCAGCAGCCCCGGACTAGCGGGGGCGAGCGGGGATGATACGCAGTATTTT. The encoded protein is CASSPGLAGASGDDTQYF.

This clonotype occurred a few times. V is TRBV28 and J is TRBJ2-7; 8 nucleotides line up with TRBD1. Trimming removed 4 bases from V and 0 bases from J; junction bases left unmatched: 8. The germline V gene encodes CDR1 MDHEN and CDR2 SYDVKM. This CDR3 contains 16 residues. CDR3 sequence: CASSSLRQGISYEQYF. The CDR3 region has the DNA TGTGCCAGCAGTTCCCTGCGACAGGGGATCTCCTACGAGCAGTACTTC.

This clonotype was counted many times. CDR3 loop: CASSVTSATTDTQYF. In nucleotides, the CDR3 is TGTGCCAGCAGCGTTACTAGCGCTACCACAGATACGCAGTATTTT. The chain has TRBV7-2 and TRBJ2-3; 7 nucleotides match TRBD2. With V trimmed by 5 bases and J by 2 bases, 7 bases remained unmatched. CDR3 length: 15 residues. CDR1 SGHTA and CDR2 FQGNSA come from the germline V gene.

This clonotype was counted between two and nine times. The CDR3 reads CSVPNQAGTSGGLSTDTQYF. CDR3 in DNA: TGCAGCGTTCCTAACCAGGCCGGGACTAGCGGAGGCCTTAGCACAGATACGCAGTATTTT. The genes are TRBV29-1 and TRBJ2-3; 11 nucleotides line up with TRBD2. This CDR3 is 20 amino acids long. With V trimmed by 5 bases and J by 0 bases, 19 bases remained unmatched. Germline CDR1 and CDR2: SQVTM and ANQGSEA.

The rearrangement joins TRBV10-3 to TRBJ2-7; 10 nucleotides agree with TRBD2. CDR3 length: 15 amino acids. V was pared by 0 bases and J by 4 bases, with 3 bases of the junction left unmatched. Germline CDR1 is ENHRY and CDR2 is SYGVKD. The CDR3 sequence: CAISESIAGGYEQYF. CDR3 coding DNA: TGTGCCATCAGTGAGTCGATAGCGGGAGGTTACGAGCAGTACTTC.

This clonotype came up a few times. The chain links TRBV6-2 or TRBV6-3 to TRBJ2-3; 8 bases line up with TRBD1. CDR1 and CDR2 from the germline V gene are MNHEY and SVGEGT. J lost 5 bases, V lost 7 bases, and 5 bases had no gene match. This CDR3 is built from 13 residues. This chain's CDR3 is CASKTGVGDTQYF. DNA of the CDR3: TGTGCCAGCAAGACAGGGGTTGGAGATACGCAGTATTTT.

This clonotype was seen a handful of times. The CDR3 DNA is TGTGCCAGCAGTTACTCCTTAGGAGTGAACACTGAAGCTTTCTTT. Translated: CASSYSLGVNTEAFF. The chain combines TRBV6-5 with TRBJ1-1; unclear D gene. The germline V gene has CDR1 MNHEY and CDR2 SVGAGI. V dropped 0 bases and J dropped 0 bases, with 8 bases sitting between them. This CDR3 contains 15 residues.

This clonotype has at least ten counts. The CDR3 sequence: CATSGGSLQETQYF. CDR3 coding DNA: TGTGCCACCAGCGGGGGCAGCCTCCAAGAGACCCAGTACTTC. V is TRBV24-1 and J is TRBJ2-5; D tentatively reads TRBD1 or TRBD2 (6 bases each). The V gene lost 7 bases and the J gene lost 1 base, with 12 bases spanning the gap. Looked up from germline, CDR1 is KGHDR and CDR2 is SFDVKD. The CDR3 is made up of 14 amino acids.

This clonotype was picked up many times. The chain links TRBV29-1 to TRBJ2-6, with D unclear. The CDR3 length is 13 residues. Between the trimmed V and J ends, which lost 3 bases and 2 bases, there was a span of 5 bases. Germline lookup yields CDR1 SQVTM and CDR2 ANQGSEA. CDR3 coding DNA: TGCAGCGTTGATGAGGCTGGGGCCAACGTCCTGACTTTC. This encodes CSVDEAGANVLTF. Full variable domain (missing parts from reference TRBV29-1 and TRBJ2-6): SAVISQKPSRDICQRGTSLTIQCQVDSQVTMMFWYRQQPGQSLTLIATANQGSEATYESGFVIDKFPISRPNLTFSTLTVSNMSPEDSSIYLCSVDEAGANVLTFGAGSRLTVL.

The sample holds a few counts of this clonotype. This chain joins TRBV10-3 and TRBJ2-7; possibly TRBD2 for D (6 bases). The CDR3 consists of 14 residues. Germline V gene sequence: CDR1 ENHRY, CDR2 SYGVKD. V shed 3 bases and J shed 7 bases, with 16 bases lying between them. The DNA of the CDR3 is TGTGCCATCAGTGAAAGTAGCGGTCCGGGGGAGCAGTACTTC. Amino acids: CAISESSGPGEQYF.

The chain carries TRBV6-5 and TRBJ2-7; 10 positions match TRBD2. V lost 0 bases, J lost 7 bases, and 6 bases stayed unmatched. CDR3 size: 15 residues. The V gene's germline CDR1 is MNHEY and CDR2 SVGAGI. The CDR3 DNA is TGTGCCAGCAGTTACTCGAGCGGGGGGGCGGGGGAGCAGTACTTC. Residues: CASSYSSGGAGEQYF.